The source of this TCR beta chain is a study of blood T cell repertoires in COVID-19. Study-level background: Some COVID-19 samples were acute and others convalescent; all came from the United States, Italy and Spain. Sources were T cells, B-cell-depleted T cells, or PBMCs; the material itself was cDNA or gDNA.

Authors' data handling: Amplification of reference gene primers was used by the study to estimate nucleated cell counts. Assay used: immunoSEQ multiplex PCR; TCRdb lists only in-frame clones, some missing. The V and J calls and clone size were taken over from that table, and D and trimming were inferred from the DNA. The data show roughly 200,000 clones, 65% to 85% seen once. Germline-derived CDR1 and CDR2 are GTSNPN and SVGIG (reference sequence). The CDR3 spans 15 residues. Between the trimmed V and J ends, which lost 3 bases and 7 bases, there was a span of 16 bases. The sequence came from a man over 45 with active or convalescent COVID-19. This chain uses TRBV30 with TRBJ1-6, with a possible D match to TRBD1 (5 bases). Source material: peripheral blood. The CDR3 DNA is TGTGCCTGGAGGACGGCAGGGATGAGGAATTCACCCCTCCACTTT. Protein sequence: CAWRTAGMRNSPLHF.